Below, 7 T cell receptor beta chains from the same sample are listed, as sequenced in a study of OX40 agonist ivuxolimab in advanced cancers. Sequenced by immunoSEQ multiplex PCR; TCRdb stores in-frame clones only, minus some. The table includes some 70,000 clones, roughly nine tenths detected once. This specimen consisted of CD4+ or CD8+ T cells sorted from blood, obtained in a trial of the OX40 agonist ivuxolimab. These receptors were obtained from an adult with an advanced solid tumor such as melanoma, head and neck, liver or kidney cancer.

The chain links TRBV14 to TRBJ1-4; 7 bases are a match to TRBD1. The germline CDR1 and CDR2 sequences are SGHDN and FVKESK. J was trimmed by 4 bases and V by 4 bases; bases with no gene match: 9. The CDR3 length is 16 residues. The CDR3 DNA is TGTGCCAGCAGCCGTCTGTCCGGGACAGTTAATGAAAAACTGTTTTTT. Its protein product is CASSRLSGTVNEKLFF. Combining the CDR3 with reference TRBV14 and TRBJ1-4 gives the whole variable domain EAGVTQFPSHSVIEKGQTVTLRCDPISGHDNLYWYRRVMGKEIKFLLHFVKESKQDESGMPNNRFLAERTGGTYSTLKVQPAELEDSGVYFCASSRLSGTVNEKLFFGSGTQLSVL.

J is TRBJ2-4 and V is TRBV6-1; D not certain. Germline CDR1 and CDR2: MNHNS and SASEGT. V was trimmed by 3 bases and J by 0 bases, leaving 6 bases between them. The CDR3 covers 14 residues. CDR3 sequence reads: CASSEGIAKNIQYF. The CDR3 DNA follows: TGTGCCAGCAGTGAGGGGATAGCCAAAAACATTCAGTACTTC.

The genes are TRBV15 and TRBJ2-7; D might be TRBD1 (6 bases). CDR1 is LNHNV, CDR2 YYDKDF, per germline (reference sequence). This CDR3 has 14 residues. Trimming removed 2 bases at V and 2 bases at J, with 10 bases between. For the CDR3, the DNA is TGTGCCACCAGCAGACGGACAGTTACCTACGAGCAGTACTTC. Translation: CATSRRTVTYEQYF.

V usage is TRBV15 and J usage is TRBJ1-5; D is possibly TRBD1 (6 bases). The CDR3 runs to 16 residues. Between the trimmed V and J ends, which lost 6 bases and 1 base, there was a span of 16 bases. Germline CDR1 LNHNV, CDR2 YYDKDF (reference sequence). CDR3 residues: CATRYGGVQSNQPQHF. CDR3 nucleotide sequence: TGTGCCACCAGGTACGGGGGCGTTCAAAGCAATCAGCCCCAGCATTTT.

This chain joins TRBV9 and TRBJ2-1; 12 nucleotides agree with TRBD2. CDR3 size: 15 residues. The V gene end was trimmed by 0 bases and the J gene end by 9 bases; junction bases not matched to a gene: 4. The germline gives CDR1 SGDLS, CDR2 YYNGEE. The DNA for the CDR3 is TGTGCCAGCAGCGTAGCTAGCGGGGGGGCTGGTGAGCAGTTCTTC. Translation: CASSVASGGAGEQFF.

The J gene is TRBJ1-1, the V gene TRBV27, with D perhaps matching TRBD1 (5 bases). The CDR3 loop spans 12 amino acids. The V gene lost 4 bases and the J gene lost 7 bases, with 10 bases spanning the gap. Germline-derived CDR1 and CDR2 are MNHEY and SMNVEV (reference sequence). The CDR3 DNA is TGTGCCAGCAGTTCCCCCGGGGGTGAAGCTTTCTTT. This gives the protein CASSSPGGEAFF.

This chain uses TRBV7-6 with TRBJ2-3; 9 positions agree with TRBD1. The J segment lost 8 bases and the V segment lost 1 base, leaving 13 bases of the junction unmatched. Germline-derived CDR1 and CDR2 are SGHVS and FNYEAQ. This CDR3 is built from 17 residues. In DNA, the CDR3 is TGTGCCAGCAGCTTAGAGGGACAGGGCCCCTATCCCGGTACGCAGTATTTT. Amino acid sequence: CASSLEGQGPYPGTQYF.